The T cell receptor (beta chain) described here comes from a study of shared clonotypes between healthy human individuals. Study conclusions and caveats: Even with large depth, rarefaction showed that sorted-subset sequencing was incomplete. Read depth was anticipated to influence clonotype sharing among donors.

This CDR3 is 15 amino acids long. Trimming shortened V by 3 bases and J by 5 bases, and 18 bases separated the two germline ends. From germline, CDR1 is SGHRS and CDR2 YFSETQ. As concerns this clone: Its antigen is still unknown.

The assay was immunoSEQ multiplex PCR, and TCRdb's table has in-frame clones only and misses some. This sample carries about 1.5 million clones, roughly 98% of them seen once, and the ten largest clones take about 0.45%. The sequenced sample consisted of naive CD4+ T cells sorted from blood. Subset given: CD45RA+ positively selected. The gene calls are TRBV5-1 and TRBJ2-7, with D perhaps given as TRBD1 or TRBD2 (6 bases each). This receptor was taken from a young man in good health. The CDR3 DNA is TGCGCCAGCAGCTATGGAGGGGGAGATCTGAACGAGCAGTACTTC. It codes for CASSYGGGDLNEQYF.